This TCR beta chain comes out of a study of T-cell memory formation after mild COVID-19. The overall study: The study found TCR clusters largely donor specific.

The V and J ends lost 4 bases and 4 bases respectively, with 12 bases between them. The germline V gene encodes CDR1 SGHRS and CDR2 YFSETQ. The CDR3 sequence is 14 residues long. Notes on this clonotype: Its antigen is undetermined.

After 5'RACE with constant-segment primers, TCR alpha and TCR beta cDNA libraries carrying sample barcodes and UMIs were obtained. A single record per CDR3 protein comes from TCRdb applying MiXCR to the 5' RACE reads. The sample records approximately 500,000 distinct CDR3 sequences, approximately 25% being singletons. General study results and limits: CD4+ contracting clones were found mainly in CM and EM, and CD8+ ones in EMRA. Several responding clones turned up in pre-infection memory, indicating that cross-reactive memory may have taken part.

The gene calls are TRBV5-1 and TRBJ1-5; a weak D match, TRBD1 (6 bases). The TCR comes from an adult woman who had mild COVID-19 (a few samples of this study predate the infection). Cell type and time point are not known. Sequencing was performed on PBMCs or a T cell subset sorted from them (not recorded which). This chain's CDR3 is CASSPGQINQPQHF. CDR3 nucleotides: TGCGCCAGCAGCCCGGGACAAATTAATCAGCCCCAGCATTTT.